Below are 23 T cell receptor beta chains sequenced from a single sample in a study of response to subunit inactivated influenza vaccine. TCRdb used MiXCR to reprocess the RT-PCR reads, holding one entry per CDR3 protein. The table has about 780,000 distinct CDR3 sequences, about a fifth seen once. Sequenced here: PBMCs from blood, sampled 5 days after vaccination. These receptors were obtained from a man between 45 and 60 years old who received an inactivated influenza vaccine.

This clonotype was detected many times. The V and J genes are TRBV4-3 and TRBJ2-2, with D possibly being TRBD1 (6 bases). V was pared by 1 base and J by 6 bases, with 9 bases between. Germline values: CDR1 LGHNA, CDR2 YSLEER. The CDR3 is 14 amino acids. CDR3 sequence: CASSQVDSSGELFF. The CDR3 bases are TGCGCCAGCAGCCAAGTGGACAGCTCCGGGGAGCTGTTTTTT.

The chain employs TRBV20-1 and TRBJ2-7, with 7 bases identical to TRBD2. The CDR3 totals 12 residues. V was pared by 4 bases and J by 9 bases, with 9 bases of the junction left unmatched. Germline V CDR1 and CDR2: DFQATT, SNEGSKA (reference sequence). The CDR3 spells CSANTREAGQYF. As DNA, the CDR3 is TGCAGTGCTAATACCCGGGAGGCGGGGCAGTACTTC.

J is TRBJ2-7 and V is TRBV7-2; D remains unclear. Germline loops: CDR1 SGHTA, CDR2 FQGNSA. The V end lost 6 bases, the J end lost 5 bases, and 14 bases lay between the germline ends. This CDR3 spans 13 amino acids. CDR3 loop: CASSFQARHEQYF. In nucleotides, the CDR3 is TGTGCCAGCAGTTTCCAGGCACGGCACGAGCAGTACTTC.

DNA of the CDR3: TGTGCCAGCCGCTTCGCGACCGGGGAGCTGTTTTTT. Translation gives CASRFATGELFF. J is TRBJ2-2 and V is TRBV27; D gene unclear. Germline V gene sequence: CDR1 MNHEY, CDR2 SMNVEV (reference sequence). The CDR3 extends over 12 amino acids. V gave up 8 bases and J gave up 5 bases, with 9 bases separating them.

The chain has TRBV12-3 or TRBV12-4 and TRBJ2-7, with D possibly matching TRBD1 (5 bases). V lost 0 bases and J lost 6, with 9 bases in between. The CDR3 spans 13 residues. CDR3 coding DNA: TGTGCCAGCAGTTTAGCCGAAGGGGCCGAGCAGTACTTC. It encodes CASSLAEGAEQYF.

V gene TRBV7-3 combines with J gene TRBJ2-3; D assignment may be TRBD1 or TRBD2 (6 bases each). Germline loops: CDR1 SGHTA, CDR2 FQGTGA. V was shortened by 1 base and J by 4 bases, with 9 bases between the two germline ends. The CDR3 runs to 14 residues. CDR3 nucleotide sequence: TGTGCCAGCAGCTTAAACAGGGAGGCAGATACGCAGTATTTT. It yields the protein CASSLNREADTQYF.

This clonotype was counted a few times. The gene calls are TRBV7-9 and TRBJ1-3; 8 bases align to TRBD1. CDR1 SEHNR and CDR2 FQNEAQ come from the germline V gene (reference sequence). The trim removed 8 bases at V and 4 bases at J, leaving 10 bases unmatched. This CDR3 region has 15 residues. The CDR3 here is CASSGQGTAGNTIYF. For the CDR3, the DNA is TGTGCCAGCTCCGGACAGGGAACAGCCGGAAACACCATATATTTT.

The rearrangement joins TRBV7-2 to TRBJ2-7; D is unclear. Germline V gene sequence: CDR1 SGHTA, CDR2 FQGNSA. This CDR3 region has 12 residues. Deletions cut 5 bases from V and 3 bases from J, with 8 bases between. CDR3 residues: CASSAANYEQYF. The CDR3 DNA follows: TGTGCCAGCAGCGCTGCAAACTACGAGCAGTACTTC.

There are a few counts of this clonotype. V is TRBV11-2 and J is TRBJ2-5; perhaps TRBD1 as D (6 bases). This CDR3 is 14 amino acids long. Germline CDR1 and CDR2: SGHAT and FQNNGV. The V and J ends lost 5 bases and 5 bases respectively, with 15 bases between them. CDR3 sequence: CASSPGVGFETQYF. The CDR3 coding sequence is TGTGCCAGCAGCCCAGGGGTAGGGTTTGAGACCCAGTACTTC.

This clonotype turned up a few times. Written as DNA, the CDR3 is TGTGCCAGTAACGATTTGGGACAGACTACCTACGAGCAGTACTTC. This codes for CASNDLGQTTYEQYF. V gene TRBV6-4 combines with J gene TRBJ2-7, with 7 bases matching TRBD1. The CDR3 is 15 amino acids. Germline V gene sequence: CDR1 MRHNA, CDR2 SNTAGT. With V trimmed by 9 bases and J by 2 bases, 13 bases remained unmatched.

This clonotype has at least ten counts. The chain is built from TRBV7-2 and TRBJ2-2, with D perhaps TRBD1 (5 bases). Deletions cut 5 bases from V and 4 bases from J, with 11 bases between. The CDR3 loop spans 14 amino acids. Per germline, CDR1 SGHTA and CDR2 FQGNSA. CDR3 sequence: CASSPRQFTGELFF. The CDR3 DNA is TGTGCCAGCAGCCCCAGACAGTTCACCGGGGAGCTGTTTTTT.

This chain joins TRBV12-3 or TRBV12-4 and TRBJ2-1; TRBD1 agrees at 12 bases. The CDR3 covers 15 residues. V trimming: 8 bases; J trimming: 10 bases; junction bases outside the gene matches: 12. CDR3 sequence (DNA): TGTGCCAGCGCCAGCCGGGACAGGGGGCTGGGGGAGCAGTTCTTC. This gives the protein CASASRDRGLGEQFF.

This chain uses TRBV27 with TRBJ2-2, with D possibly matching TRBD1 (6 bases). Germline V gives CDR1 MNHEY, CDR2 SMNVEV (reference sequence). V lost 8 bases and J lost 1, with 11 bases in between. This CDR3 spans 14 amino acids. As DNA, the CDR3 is TGTGCCAGCGGCACGGGACAGAACACCGGGGAGCTGTTTTTT. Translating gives CASGTGQNTGELFF.

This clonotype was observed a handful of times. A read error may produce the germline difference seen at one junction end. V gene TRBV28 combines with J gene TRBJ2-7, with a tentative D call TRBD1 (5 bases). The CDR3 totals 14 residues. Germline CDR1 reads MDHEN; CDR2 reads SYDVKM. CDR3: CASSPPNLSGACLF. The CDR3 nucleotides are TGTGCCAGCAGTCCCCCCAATCTGTCTGGGGCCTGCCTCTTC. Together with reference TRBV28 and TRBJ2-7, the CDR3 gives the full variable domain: DVKVTQSSRYLVKRTGEKVFLECVQDMDHENMFWYRQDPGLGLRLIYFSYDVKMKEKGDIPEGYSVSREKKERFSLILESASTNQTSMYLCASSPPNLSGACLFGPGTRLTVT.

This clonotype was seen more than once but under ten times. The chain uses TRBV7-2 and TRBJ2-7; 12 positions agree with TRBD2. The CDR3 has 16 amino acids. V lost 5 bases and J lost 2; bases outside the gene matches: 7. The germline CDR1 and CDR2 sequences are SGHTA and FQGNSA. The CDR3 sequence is CASSPTSGGLPYEQYF. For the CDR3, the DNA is TGTGCCAGCAGCCCAACTAGCGGGGGGCTTCCCTACGAGCAGTACTTC.

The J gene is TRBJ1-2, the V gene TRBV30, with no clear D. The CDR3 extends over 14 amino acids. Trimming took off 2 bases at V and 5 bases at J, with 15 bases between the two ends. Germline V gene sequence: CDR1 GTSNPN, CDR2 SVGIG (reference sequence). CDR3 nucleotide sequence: TGTGCCTGGAGTCGCCAAAGCGGTGGATATGGCTACACCTTC. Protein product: CAWSRQSGGYGYTF.

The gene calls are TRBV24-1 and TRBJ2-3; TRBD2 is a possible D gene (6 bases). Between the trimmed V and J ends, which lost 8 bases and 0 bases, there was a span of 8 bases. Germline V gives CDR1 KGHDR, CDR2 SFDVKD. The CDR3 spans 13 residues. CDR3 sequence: CATTGTSTDTQYF. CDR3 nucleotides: TGTGCCACCACTGGGACTAGCACAGATACGCAGTATTTT.

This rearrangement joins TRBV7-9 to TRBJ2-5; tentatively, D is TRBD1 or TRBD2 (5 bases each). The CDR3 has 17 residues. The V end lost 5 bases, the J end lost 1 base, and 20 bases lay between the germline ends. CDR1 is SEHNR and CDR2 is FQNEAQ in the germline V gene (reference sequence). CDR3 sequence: CASSRDPPGRIQETQYF. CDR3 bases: TGTGCCAGCAGCCGAGACCCACCGGGACGGATCCAAGAGACCCAGTACTTC.

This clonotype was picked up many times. CDR3 in amino acids: CASSPSGGVNEQFF. In DNA, the CDR3 is TGTGCCAGCAGCCCTAGCGGGGGGGTCAATGAGCAGTTCTTC. V usage is TRBV12-3 or TRBV12-4 and J usage is TRBJ2-1; TRBD2 aligns across 12 bases. The CDR3 is 14 residues long. Germline trimming cut 6 bases from V and 6 bases from J; bases unmatched to any gene: 3.

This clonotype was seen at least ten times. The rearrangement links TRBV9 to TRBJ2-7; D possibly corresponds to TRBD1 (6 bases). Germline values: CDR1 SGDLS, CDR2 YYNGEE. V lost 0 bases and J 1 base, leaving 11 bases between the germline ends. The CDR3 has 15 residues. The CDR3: CASSVGTVSSYEQYF. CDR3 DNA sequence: TGTGCCAGCAGCGTAGGGACAGTATCTTCCTACGAGCAGTACTTC.

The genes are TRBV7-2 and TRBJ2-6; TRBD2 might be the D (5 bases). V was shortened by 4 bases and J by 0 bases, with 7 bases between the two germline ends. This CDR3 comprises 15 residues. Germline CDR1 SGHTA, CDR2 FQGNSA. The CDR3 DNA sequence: TGTGCCAGCAGCTGGACTTTCTCTGGGGCCAACGTCCTGACTTTC. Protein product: CASSWTFSGANVLTF.

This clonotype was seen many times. The CDR3 protein is CAISESGYTGELFF. In DNA, the CDR3 is TGTGCCATCAGTGAGTCAGGTTACACCGGGGAGCTGTTTTTT. The genes are TRBV10-3 and TRBJ2-2; D not certain. This CDR3 has 14 residues. V lost 0 bases and J 3 bases, leaving 5 bases between the germline ends. Germline values: CDR1 ENHRY, CDR2 SYGVKD.

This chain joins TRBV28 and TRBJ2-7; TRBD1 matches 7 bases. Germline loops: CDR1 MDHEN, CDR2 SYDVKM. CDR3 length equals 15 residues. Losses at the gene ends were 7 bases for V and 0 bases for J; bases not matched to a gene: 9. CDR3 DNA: TGTGCCAGCACCGTGGACCGGGACAGCTCCTACGAGCAGTACTTC. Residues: CASTVDRDSSYEQYF.